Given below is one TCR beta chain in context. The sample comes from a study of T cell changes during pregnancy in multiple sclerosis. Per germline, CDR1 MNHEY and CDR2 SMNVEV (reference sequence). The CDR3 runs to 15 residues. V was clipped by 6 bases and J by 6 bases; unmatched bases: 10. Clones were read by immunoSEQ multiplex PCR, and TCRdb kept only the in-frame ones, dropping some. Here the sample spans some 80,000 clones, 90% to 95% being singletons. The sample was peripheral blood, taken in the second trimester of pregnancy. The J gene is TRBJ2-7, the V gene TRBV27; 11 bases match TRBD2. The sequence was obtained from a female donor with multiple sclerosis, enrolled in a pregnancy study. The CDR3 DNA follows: TGTGCCAGCAGGCCTACTAGCGGGAGCCCAGCCGAGCAGTACTTC. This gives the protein CASRPTSGSPAEQYF.